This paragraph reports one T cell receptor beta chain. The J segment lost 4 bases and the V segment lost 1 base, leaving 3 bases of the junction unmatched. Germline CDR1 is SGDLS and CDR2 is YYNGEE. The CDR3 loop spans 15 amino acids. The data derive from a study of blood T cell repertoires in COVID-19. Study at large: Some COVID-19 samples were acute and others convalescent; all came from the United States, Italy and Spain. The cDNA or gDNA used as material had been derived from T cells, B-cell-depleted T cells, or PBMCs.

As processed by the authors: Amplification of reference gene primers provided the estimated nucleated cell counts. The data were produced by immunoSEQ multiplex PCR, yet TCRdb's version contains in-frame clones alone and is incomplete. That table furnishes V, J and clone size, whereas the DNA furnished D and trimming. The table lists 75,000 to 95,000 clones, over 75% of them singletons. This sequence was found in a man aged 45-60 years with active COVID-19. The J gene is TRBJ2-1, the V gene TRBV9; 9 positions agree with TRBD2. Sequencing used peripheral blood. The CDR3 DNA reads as TGTGCCAGCAGCGTATCTAGCGGGGAATACAATGAGCAGTTCTTC. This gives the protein CASSVSSGEYNEQFF.